The subject of this entry is one T cell receptor beta chain. Its target is not known. This sample was included in a study of CD8 T cells in ankylosing spondylitis. Study-wide results and caveats: A TCR beta motif of fewer than 10 highly homologous variants seemed to mark ankylosing spondylitis blood.

Each CDR3 protein is one row after TCRdb ran MiXCR on the 5' RACE reads. The table has about 130,000 distinct CDR3 sequences, 6% to 8.5% seen once. The CDR3 has 15 residues. V gave up 6 bases and J gave up 5 bases; unmatched junction bases: 12. From germline, CDR1 is WSHSY and CDR2 SAAADI. The sequencing input was blood, either unsorted or a sorted T cell fraction (not recorded which). This TCR came from a male donor with ankylosing spondylitis or in good health (not recorded which). The V gene is TRBV10-2, the J gene TRBJ2-7; the match to TRBD2 covers 8 bases. In DNA, the CDR3 is TGCGCCAGCAGACCACATAGCGGGAACATGGACGAGCAGTACTTC. Residues: CASRPHSGNMDEQYF.